A single T cell receptor beta chain is shown here with its context. The antigen is unknown. The sample comes from a study of T cell responses to AZD1222 COVID-19 vaccine. Overall study findings and caveats: Across spike, vaccine-associated CD4 TCRs were found, dominant at 160-218 and 743-854.

Profiling relied on immunoSEQ multiplex PCR, and the TCRdb table lists in-frame clones only, not all of them. The sample includes 150,000 or so clones, 92% of them seen just once. The sample here was peripheral blood, taken 28 days after the second AZD1222 dose. This TCR derives from an adult who received the AZD1222 COVID-19 vaccine.

CDR3 in amino acids: CASSPELAKETQYF. CDR3 coding DNA: TGTGCCAGCTCACCAGAACTAGCTAAAGAGACCCAGTACTTC. This chain uses TRBV18 with TRBJ2-5; TRBD2 might be the D (6 bases). Germline lookup yields CDR1 KGHSH and CDR2 LQKENI. The CDR3 has 14 residues. V lost 2 bases, J lost 3 bases, and 10 bases lay in between.